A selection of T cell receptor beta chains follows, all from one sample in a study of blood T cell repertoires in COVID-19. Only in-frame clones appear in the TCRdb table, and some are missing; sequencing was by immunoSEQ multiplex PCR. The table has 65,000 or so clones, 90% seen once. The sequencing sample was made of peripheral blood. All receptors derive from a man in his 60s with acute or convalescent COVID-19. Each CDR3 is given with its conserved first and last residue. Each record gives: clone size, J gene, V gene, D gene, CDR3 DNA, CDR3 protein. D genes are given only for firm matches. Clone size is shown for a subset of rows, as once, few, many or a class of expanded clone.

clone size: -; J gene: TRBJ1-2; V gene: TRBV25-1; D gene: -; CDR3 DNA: TGTGCCAGCAGGGCCGTGAACTATGGCTACACCTTC; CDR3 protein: CASRAVNYGYTF
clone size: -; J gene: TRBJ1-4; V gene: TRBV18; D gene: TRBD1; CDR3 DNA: TGTGCCAGCTCTCGTCTCGGGACAGGGGGAACCGGGAATGAAAAACTGTTTTTT; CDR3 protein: CASSRLGTGGTGNEKLFF
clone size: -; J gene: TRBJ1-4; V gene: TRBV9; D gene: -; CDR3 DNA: TGTGCCAGCAGCGCCTCCTCCTATGAAAAACTGTTTTTT; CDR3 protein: CASSASSYEKLFF
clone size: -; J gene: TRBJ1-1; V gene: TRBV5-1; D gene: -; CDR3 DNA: TGCGCCAGCAGACAGGTGAACACTGAAGCTTTCTTT; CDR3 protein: CASRQVNTEAFF
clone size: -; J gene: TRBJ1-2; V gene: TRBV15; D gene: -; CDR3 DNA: TGTGCCACCAGCCCCCAGCCCGGAGATAACTATGGCTACACCTTC; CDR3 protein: CATSPQPGDNYGYTF
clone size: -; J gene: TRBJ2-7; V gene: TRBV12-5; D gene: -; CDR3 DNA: TGTGCTAGTGGTTTGGTAGGGGTAGGAGCCTACGAGCAGTACTTC; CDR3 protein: CASGLVGVGAYEQYF
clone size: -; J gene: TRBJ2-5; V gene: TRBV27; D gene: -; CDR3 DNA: TGTGCCAGCAGCTTCAGGGGAGTTGAGACCCAGTACTTC; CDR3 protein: CASSFRGVETQYF
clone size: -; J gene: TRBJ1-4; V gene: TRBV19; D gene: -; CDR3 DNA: TGTGCCAGTAGTATCAATTACAGTCTTATTGAAAAACTGTTTTTT; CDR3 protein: CASSINYSLIEKLFF
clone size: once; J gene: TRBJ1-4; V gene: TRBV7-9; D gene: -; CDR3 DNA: TGTGCCAGCAGCTTATTTGGGGGCGCGGCTGAAAAACTGTTTTTT; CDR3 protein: CASSLFGGAAEKLFF
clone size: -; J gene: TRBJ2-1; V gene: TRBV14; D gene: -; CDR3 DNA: TGTGCCAGCAAGGCAGGCAGCTCCTACAATGAGCAGTTCTTC; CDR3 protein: CASKAGSSYNEQFF
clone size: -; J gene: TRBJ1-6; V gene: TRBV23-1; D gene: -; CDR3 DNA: TGCGCCAGCAGTCAAAAGGGCGGGCAGTATAATTCACCCCTCCACTTT; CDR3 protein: CASSQKGGQYNSPLHF
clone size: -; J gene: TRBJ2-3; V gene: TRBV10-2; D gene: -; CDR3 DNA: TGCGCCAGCAGTGAGATTCAGGGTGGGTACACAGATACGCAGTATTTT; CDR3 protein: CASSEIQGGYTDTQYF
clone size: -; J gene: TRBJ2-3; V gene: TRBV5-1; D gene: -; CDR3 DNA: TGCGCCAGCAGCTTTGGACCGGGGTCAGATACGCAGTATTTT; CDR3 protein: CASSFGPGSDTQYF
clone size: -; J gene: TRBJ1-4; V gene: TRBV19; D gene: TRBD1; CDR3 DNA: TGTGCCAGTACCCCGGGACAGGGTCATGAAAAACTGTTTTTT; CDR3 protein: CASTPGQGHEKLFF
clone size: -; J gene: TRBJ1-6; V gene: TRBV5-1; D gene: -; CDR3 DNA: TGCGCCAGCAGCTTGGGCGGGGGAGCCCCCCTCCACTTT; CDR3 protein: CASSLGGGAPLHF
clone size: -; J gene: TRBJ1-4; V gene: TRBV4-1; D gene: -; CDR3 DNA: TGCGCCAGCAGCCCGTATGCAGGGCAGACTAATGAAAAACTGTTTTTT; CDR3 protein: CASSPYAGQTNEKLFF